Given below is one T cell receptor beta chain in context. Using immunoSEQ multiplex PCR, the repertoire was profiled, and TCRdb retains in-frame clones only, with some absent. The profile shows tens of thousands of clones, about 92% of them singletons. The data are from a study of T cell changes during pregnancy in multiple sclerosis. Trimming took 2 bases from V and 4 from J; bases not matched to a gene: 6. CDR3 size: 16 residues. The V gene's germline CDR1 is KGHSH and CDR2 LQKENI. This TCR was sampled from a female donor with multiple sclerosis, enrolled in a pregnancy study. V usage is TRBV18 and J usage is TRBJ2-3; 10 bases agree with TRBD2. The sequences come from CD4+ T cells from peripheral blood mononuclear cells, collected in the third trimester of pregnancy. As DNA, the CDR3 is TGTGCCAGCTCACCATCACTAGCGGGAAGGGCAGATACGCAGTATTTT. Its translation: CASSPSLAGRADTQYF.